This T cell receptor (beta chain) was identified during a study of read filtering for tumor transcriptome and immune sequencing. Study summary: Transcriptome libraries were built from DNase-treated RNA. Study results and caveats: RNA-seq captured clonotypes less deeply and reliably than IR-seq.

This library used roughly 0.4 ug RNA and molecular barcoded adaptors spanning alpha/delta and beta/gamma chains. TCRdb recomputed calls from the reads with MiXCR, one row per CDR3 protein. Of fewer than 90,000 distinct CDR3 sequences in the sample, approximately 13% were seen once. The V gene's germline CDR1 is LGHDT and CDR2 YNNKEL (reference sequence). Trimming at V came to 4 bases and at J to 6 bases, leaving 11 bases not matched to a gene. The CDR3 spans 16 residues. This clonotype showed up many times. The antigen is not known. The chain is built from TRBV3-1 and TRBJ1-1, with TRBD1 matching 10 bases. The receptor was derived from a donor older than 35 with multiple myeloma. The sequencing input was a population of CD138-negative cells sorted from bone marrow. The CDR3 protein is CASSPSDRGQVAEAFF. The CDR3 nucleotides read TGTGCCAGCAGCCCATCAGACAGGGGGCAGGTGGCTGAAGCTTTCTTT.